The 15 T cell receptor beta chains reported below all come from one sample, sequenced in a study of shared T cell receptors in the human thymus. Produced via immunoSEQ multiplex PCR; TCRdb's table is partial and in-frame only. The data contain 450,000 to 650,000 clones, around 82% of them singletons. These records were also assigned to another study, of human thymus T cells.

The sequenced sample was thymocytes. The receptors here all came from a boy under three years old with a congenital heart defect.

The chain employs TRBV4-3 and TRBJ1-5; unclear D gene. V gave up 1 base and J gave up 8 bases, with 12 bases separating them. This CDR3 comprises 14 residues. CDR1 is LGHNA, CDR2 YSLEER, per germline. In nucleotides, the CDR3 is TGCGCCAGCAGCCAAGCACGGGGTTTAGAGCCCCAGCATTTT. Translation gives CASSQARGLEPQHF.

J is TRBJ1-2 and V is TRBV6-1; possibly TRBD1 for D (5 bases). From germline, CDR1 is MNHNS and CDR2 SASEGT. The germline V and J ends were trimmed by 1 base and 4 bases, with 13 bases remaining between them. The length of the CDR3 is 15 residues. CDR3 protein: CASSEVGRVGYGYTF. DNA for the CDR3: TGTGCCAGCAGTGAAGTGGGCAGGGTTGGCTATGGCTACACCTTC.

This clone was counted only a few times. The junction departs from the called germline gene at one end, perhaps through a read error. The V call is TRBV6-5, the J call TRBJ1-5; D is unclear. Germline loops: CDR1 MNHEY, CDR2 SVGAGI. The CDR3 totals 13 residues. The CDR3 reads CASSYSKIPPYCF. CDR3 in DNA: TGTGCCAGCAGTTACTCGAAAATACCGCCCTATTGTTTT.

The chain uses TRBV29-1 and TRBJ2-6; perhaps TRBD2 as D (5 bases). Germline V gene data show CDR1 as SQVTM and CDR2 as ANQGSEA. Trimming took 0 bases from V and 1 from J, leaving 7 bases between them. This CDR3 has 15 amino acids. The CDR3 nucleotides read TGCAGCGTTGAAGAGAGGGCATCTGGGGCCAACGTCCTGACTTTC. Translating gives CSVEERASGANVLTF.

The J gene is TRBJ2-7, the V gene TRBV19; TRBD1 might be the D (6 bases). Germline CDR1 and CDR2: LNHDA and SQIVND (reference sequence). The V end was cut by 1 base, the J end by 4 bases, with 20 bases between. This CDR3 is 17 amino acids long. CDR3 protein: CASSIGPPRDIEYEQYF. CDR3 bases: TGTGCCAGTAGTATAGGTCCCCCTCGGGACATCGAATACGAGCAGTACTTC.

The chain carries TRBV25-1 and TRBJ1-1; D unclear. CDR1 and CDR2 from the germline V gene are MGHDK and SYGVNS. The CDR3 has 13 residues. Trimming stripped 5 bases from V and 8 bases from J, with 15 bases between. The CDR3 DNA is TGTGCCAGCAGTCTCGAGGGTCGGGAGGAAGCTTTCTTT. Residues: CASSLEGREEAFF. The variable domain in full, completed from reference TRBV25-1 and TRBJ1-1, reads EADIYQTPRYLVIGTGKKITLECSQTMGHDKMYWYQQDPGMELHLIHYSYGVNSTEKGDLSSESTVSRIRTEHFPLTLESARPSHTSQYLCASSLEGREEAFFGQGTRLTVV.

The genes are TRBV4-1 and TRBJ1-2; 9 bases line up with TRBD1. Germline CDR1 is MGHRA and CDR2 is YSYEKL. Unmatched junction bases numbered 8, after V lost 0 bases and J lost 6 bases. The CDR3 runs 16 residues. The CDR3 DNA reads as TGCGCCAGCAGCCAAGAACGGACAGGGGAGAGGGATGGCTACACCTTC. Amino acid sequence: CASSQERTGERDGYTF.

This chain connects TRBV4-1 to TRBJ2-3, with 13 nucleotides matching TRBD2. CDR1 MGHRA and CDR2 YSYEKL come from the germline V gene. The ends lost 5 bases at V and 5 bases at J; junction bases unmatched: 13. The CDR3 is 18 residues long. CDR3 in amino acids: CASSSEYQGLAGVDTQYF. CDR3 DNA: TGCGCCAGCAGCTCTGAATACCAAGGACTAGCGGGAGTAGATACGCAGTATTTT.

The gene calls are TRBV4-2 and TRBJ2-1; TRBD1 aligns across 9 bases. Germline-derived CDR1 and CDR2 are LGHNA and YNFKEQ. V dropped 0 bases and J dropped 7; count of bases not matched to a gene: 7. The CDR3 runs to 16 residues. The CDR3 region is CASSQDGTGKRNEQFF. For the CDR3, the DNA is TGTGCCAGCAGCCAAGATGGGACAGGGAAAAGGAATGAGCAGTTCTTC.

This rearrangement joins TRBV28 to TRBJ2-1; 9 bases map to TRBD1. Trimming took 2 bases from V and 6 from J; bases not matched to a gene: 5. This CDR3 region has 15 residues. Germline V lookup: CDR1 MDHEN, CDR2 SYDVKM. The CDR3 nucleotides read TGTGCCAGCAGTTTACCGGGACAGGGCGCCAATGAGCAGTTCTTC. Its protein is CASSLPGQGANEQFF.

A few counts support this clone. The CDR3 spells CASSFQGSNEKLFF. The CDR3 DNA is TGTGCCAGCAGTTTCCAGGGGTCTAATGAAAAACTGTTTTTT. V usage is TRBV28 and J usage is TRBJ1-4; the D gene is possibly TRBD1 (6 bases). This CDR3 region has 14 residues. Between the trimmed V and J ends, which lost 3 bases and 3 bases, there was a span of 8 bases. Looked up from germline, CDR1 is MDHEN and CDR2 is SYDVKM.

The chain uses TRBV14 and TRBJ1-1, with D perhaps matching TRBD1 (5 bases). CDR1 is SGHDN, CDR2 FVKESK, per germline. This CDR3 spans 15 amino acids. The V end lost 1 base, the J end lost 1 base, and 10 bases lay between the germline ends. The CDR3 region is CASSQGDLWNTEAFF. CDR3 nucleotides: TGTGCCAGCAGCCAAGGGGACTTGTGGAACACTGAAGCTTTCTTT.

This clone was seen a few times. The V gene is TRBV11-2, the J gene TRBJ2-1, with a possible D match to TRBD2 (6 bases). The V gene's germline CDR1 is SGHAT and CDR2 FQNNGV. CDR3 length equals 19 residues. Trimming took off 4 bases at V and 4 bases at J, with 26 bases between the two ends. The CDR3 loop is CASSYPGLGEGPEYNEQFF. The DNA of the CDR3 is TGTGCCAGCAGCTATCCGGGACTGGGAGAGGGGCCTGAATACAATGAGCAGTTCTTC.

The chain uses TRBV4-3 and TRBJ1-3; perhaps TRBD1 as D (5 bases). The ends were cut back, 0 bases at V and 6 bases at J, with 33 bases in the middle. The CDR3 loop spans 22 amino acids. Germline values: CDR1 LGHNA, CDR2 YSLEER. CDR3 amino acids: CASSQEGRAGNLQAHPLNTIYF. The DNA for the CDR3 is TGCGCCAGCAGCCAAGAAGGAAGGGCAGGGAACCTCCAGGCCCACCCTTTAAACACCATATATTTT.

The J gene is TRBJ1-2, the V gene TRBV10-3, with D uncertain. Trimming removed 0 bases from V and 2 bases from J, with 7 bases in between. The CDR3 has 14 amino acids. In germline, CDR1 is ENHRY, CDR2 SYGVKD. CDR3 in amino acids: CAISESSVNYGYTF. For the CDR3, the DNA is TGTGCCATCAGTGAGTCGTCAGTGAACTATGGCTACACCTTC.